These 7 T cell receptor beta chains were all obtained from the same sample, sequenced in a study of technical replicates of blood from four donors. Data came from immunoSEQ multiplex PCR; TCRdb stores just in-frame clones and leaves some out. The table shows approximately 15,000 clones, with around four fifths occurring only once. Sequencing was done on a sample of PBMCs. These TCRs come from a human donor in good health.

The V and J genes are TRBV19 and TRBJ2-5; a possible D gene is TRBD1 (5 bases). This CDR3 has 13 residues. The V gene's germline CDR1 is LNHDA and CDR2 SQIVND (reference sequence). V was cut by 5 bases and J by 4 bases, with 11 bases left in between. This CDR3 reads CASSPQGPETQYF. The CDR3 DNA sequence: TGTGCCAGTAGTCCTCAGGGTCCAGAGACCCAGTACTTC.

The genes are TRBV29-1 and TRBJ2-3; D uncertain. The CDR3 has 10 residues. V dropped 5 bases and J dropped 5 bases, with 5 bases sitting between them. From germline, CDR1 is SQVTM and CDR2 ANQGSEA. The CDR3 loop reads CSVLVDTQYF. DNA for the CDR3: TGCAGCGTTCTCGTAGATACGCAGTATTTT.

This clone came up a few times. The chain is built from TRBV25-1 and TRBJ2-7, with a tentative D call TRBD1 (6 bases). The length of the CDR3 is 18 residues. Deletions cut 3 bases from V and 2 bases from J, with 23 bases between. CDR1 and CDR2 (germline): MGHDK, SYGVNS. The CDR3 region is CASSEVGKTGIRTYEQYF. Written as DNA, the CDR3 is TGTGCCAGCAGTGAGGTGGGTAAGACAGGCATCCGGACCTACGAGCAGTACTTC.

J is TRBJ2-2 and V is TRBV29-1; a weak D match, TRBD2 (5 bases). CDR3 length equals 13 residues. Per the germline V gene, CDR1 is SQVTM and CDR2 is ANQGSEA. V lost 6 bases and J 1 base, leaving 9 bases between the germline ends. The CDR3 DNA follows: TGCAGCGTGGGAGCCTTGAACACCGGGGAGCTGTTTTTT. As protein: CSVGALNTGELFF.

V gene TRBV6-1 combines with J gene TRBJ2-1; 16 nucleotides agree with TRBD2. Germline CDR1 and CDR2: MNHNS and SASEGT. The J segment lost 10 bases and the V segment lost 4 bases, leaving 4 bases of the junction unmatched. This CDR3 has 15 residues. The CDR3 sequence is CASSGGLAGGWEQFF. The CDR3 nucleotides read TGTGCCAGCAGTGGGGGACTAGCGGGAGGGTGGGAGCAGTTCTTC.

J is TRBJ1-3 and V is TRBV7-2; D is ambiguous. With 2 bases removed from V and 2 bases from J, the gap between germline ends came to 7 bases. This CDR3 spans 14 amino acids. CDR1 and CDR2 from the germline V gene are SGHTA and FQGNSA. The CDR3 loop is CASSLMPAGNTIYF. The CDR3 nucleotides read TGTGCCAGCAGCTTAATGCCGGCTGGAAACACCATATATTTT. Supplemented by reference TRBV7-2 and TRBJ1-3, the full variable domain reads GAGVSQSPSNKVTEKGKDVELRCDPISGHTALYWYRQSLGQGLEFLIYFQGNSAPDKSGLPSDRFSAERTGGSVSTLTIQRTQQEDSAVYLCASSLMPAGNTIYFGEGSWLTVV.

The chain is built from TRBV19 and TRBJ1-2; D remains unclear. Per germline, CDR1 LNHDA and CDR2 SQIVND (reference sequence). V was shortened by 7 bases and J by 3 bases, with 18 bases between the two germline ends. The CDR3 runs 15 residues. CDR3 sequence: CASILTPGFDYGYTF. DNA of the CDR3: TGTGCCAGTATTCTTACCCCGGGGTTCGACTATGGCTACACCTTC.